Listed here are 29 T cell receptor beta chains from one sample, sequenced in a study of tumor and adjacent non-tumor tissue in lung cancer. The template was RNA from unsorted bulk tissue. The library came from three nested PCR rounds adapted from ARM-PCR protocols. TCRdb fed the multiplex PCR reads into MiXCR, producing one record per CDR3 protein. There are about 110,000 distinct CDR3 sequences in the sample; over 70% occur only once, and around 21% lies in the top ten. The material sequenced was lung tumor tissue. These receptors were taken from a man in his 70s with non-small cell lung cancer.

The gene calls are TRBV29-1 and TRBJ1-2, with 8 bases matching TRBD1. CDR1 is SQVTM and CDR2 is ANQGSEA in the germline V gene. J lost 11 bases, V lost 6 bases, and 23 bases had no gene match. CDR3 length: 16 residues. CDR3 DNA: TGCAGCGTGGATACAGGGGGTTCTGACCCTAACTTTGGATACACCTTC. Amino acid sequence: CSVDTGGSDPNFGYTF.

In regard to this clonotype: Here the CDR3 omits its conserved ending phenylalanine or tryptophan, so a read error is the likely source. The chain is built from TRBV5-4 and TRBJ1-6; D possibly corresponds to TRBD1 (5 bases). Germline CDR1 is SGHNT and CDR2 is YYREEE (reference sequence). This CDR3 spans 14 amino acids. V lost 5 bases to trimming and J lost 9 bases, with 15 bases between them. DNA of the CDR3: TGTGCCAGCAGAACCCGGGGCAGAACTTCACCCCTCCACCTT. Translated: CASRTRGRTSPLHL.

Concerning this clonotype: A much more abundant neighbour one base away suggests this may be a read error. V and J are TRBV18 and TRBJ2-7; no firm D call. CDR3 length equals 12 residues. The germline gives CDR1 KGHSH, CDR2 LQKENI. CDR3 loop: CASSLSRYELYF. The CDR3 DNA sequence: TGTGCCAGCTCACTTTCACGTTACGAGCTGTACTTC. The full variable domain, its missing parts supplied by reference TRBV18 and TRBJ2-7, is NAGVMQNPRHLVRRRGQEARLRCSPMKGHSHVYWYRQLPEEGLKFMVYLQKENIIDESGMPKERFSAEFPKEGPSILRIQQVVRGDSAAYFCASSLSRYELYFGPGTRLTVT.

In regard to this clonotype: In this CDR3 the conserved last residue, phenylalanine or tryptophan, is missing, so a read error is likely. This chain connects TRBV4-2 to TRBJ2-7, with D possibly matching TRBD1 (6 bases). The V and J ends lost 3 bases and 3 bases respectively, with 15 bases between them. The germline CDR1 and CDR2 sequences are LGHNA and YNFKEQ. There are 15 residues in the CDR3. The chain's CDR3 is CASSQEPGQLYEQYY. CDR3 DNA sequence: TGTGCCAGCAGCCAGGAGCCGGGACAACTCTACGAGCAGTACTAC.

A word on this clonotype: Lacking the conserved final phenylalanine or tryptophan, this CDR3 likely reflects a read error. V is TRBV10-2 and J is TRBJ2-7; the D gene is possibly TRBD2 (5 bases). Germline V gene sequence: CDR1 WSHSY, CDR2 SAAADI. The CDR3 has 14 residues. CDR3 in DNA: TGCGCTAGTTTATCCGGGATAGGGTATGACGAGCAGTACATC. Encoded protein: CASLSGIGYDEQYI.

This clonotype appeared a few times. The rearrangement links TRBV5-1 to TRBJ2-2; 7 bases fit TRBD1. From germline, CDR1 is SGHRS and CDR2 YFSETQ. The CDR3 has 15 amino acids. The J segment lost 0 bases and the V segment lost 6 bases, leaving 5 bases of the junction unmatched. The DNA of the CDR3 is TGCGCCAGCACCCGGGACAGAACGAACACCGGGGAGCTGTTTTTT. Protein sequence: CASTRDRTNTGELFF.

This clonotype has just one count. The V gene is TRBV6-6, the J gene TRBJ2-4; D may be TRBD1 (7 bases). Germline V gene sequence: CDR1 MNHNY, CDR2 SVGAGI (reference sequence). The CDR3 is 16 residues long. This CDR3 is CASGYPGQHGSNIQYF. CDR3 sequence (DNA): TGTGCTAGCGGTTACCCGGGACAGCATGGGTCGAACATTCAGTACTTC.

On this clonotype itself: A read error may produce the germline difference seen at one junction end. The genes are TRBV7-6 and TRBJ1-6, with D perhaps TRBD1 (6 bases). The CDR3 totals 18 residues. CDR1 SGHVS and CDR2 FNYEAQ come from the germline V gene. In DNA, the CDR3 is TGTGCCATCAGCTTAGAACCTTGGGGACACCACTATAATTCACCCCTCCACTTT. Translated: CAISLEPWGHHYNSPLHF.

In this sample, this clonotype turned up once. In nucleotides, the CDR3 is TGCGCCAGCTGCTCGAAACCGGGACTGGATTACGATGAGCAGTTCTTC. It encodes CASCSKPGLDYDEQFF. The rearrangement joins TRBV5-1 to TRBJ2-1; D possibly corresponds to TRBD2 (6 bases). V lost 7 bases to trimming and J lost 8 bases, with 25 bases between them. This CDR3 region has 16 residues. The germline CDR1 and CDR2 sequences are SGHRS and YFSETQ. Full variable domain (missing parts from reference TRBV5-1 and TRBJ2-1): KAGVTQTPRYLIKTRGQQVTLSCSPISGHRSVSWYQQTPGQGLQFLFEYFSETQRNKGNFPGRFSGRQFSNSRSEMNVSTLELGDSALYLCASCSKPGLDYDEQFFGPGTRLTVL.

A note on this clonotype: Since the CDR3 does not end with the conserved phenylalanine or tryptophan, this likely comes from a read error. This chain uses TRBV12-3 or TRBV12-4 with TRBJ2-7, with D possibly being TRBD2 (5 bases). This CDR3 region has 14 residues. CDR3 sequence (DNA): TGTCCCAGCAGTTTATCTGGGAGTCGGTACGAGCAGTACTTA. Translating gives CPSSLSGSRYEQYL.

This clonotype qualifies as medium-sized (0.01 to 0.1%). Its ends do not fully match the called genes, so a read error is possible. This sequence joins TRBV7-8 and TRBJ2-1, with TRBD1 matching 7 bases. The CDR3 covers 13 residues. Germline CDR1 reads SGHVS; CDR2 reads FQNEAQ. CDR3 DNA sequence: TGTGCCAGCAGTTTAGCAGGGGGTAATGAGCAGTTCTTC. Translated: CASSLAGGNEQFF.

With regard to this clonotype: A read error may produce the germline difference seen at one junction end. The V gene is TRBV11-3, the J gene TRBJ2-7, with D perhaps matching TRBD1 (6 bases). The CDR3 length is 12 residues. Germline V CDR1 and CDR2: SGHNT, YENEEA. CDR3 coding DNA: TGTGCCAGCAGATCTACAGGGCCAGAGCAGTATTTC. Its translation: CASRSTGPEQYF.

Turning to this clonotype: The junction and the germline gene differ at one end; a read error may be behind it. The chain combines TRBV6-5 with TRBJ1-2, with D unclear. CDR1 MNHEY and CDR2 SVGAGI come from the germline V gene. The CDR3 length is 12 residues. The CDR3 region is CASSFQGYGYTF. For the CDR3, the DNA is TGTGCCAGCAGTTTTCAAGGGTATGGCTACACATTC.

To note about this clonotype: Germline is not matched at one junction end, which may reflect a read error. The rearrangement uses TRBV6-5 and TRBJ1-2, with 9 positions matching TRBD1. CDR1 MNHEY and CDR2 SVGAGI come from the germline V gene. There are 13 residues in the CDR3. The CDR3 loop is CAIRAGTGNGYAF. The CDR3 DNA reads TGTGCCATCAGAGCTGGGACAGGGAATGGCTACGCCTTC.

As regards this clonotype: The junction does not match germline at one end; this may be a read error. The gene calls are TRBV6-2 or TRBV6-3 and TRBJ1-5; TRBD1 might be the D (5 bases). Germline CDR1 reads MNHEY; CDR2 reads SVGEGT. This CDR3 region has 14 residues. CDR3 DNA: TGTGCCAGCAATTTCCACAGGTTAGATCAGCCCCAGCGTTTT. It yields the protein CASNFHRLDQPQRF.

This clonotype was recorded a few times. V usage is TRBV11-2 and J usage is TRBJ2-2; 7 nucleotides line up with TRBD1. CDR3 length equals 16 residues. After removal of 10 bases from V and 8 bases from J, the junction contained 19 bases not matched to a gene. Germline lookup yields CDR1 SGHAT and CDR2 FQNNGV. The CDR3 spells CANSLVGTGVTGELFF. CDR3 nucleotide sequence: TGTGCCAATAGCTTAGTGGGCACAGGGGTTACTGGGGAGCTGTTTTTT.

Comment on this clonotype: The CDR3 end shows no conserved phenylalanine or tryptophan, and so a read error is likely. The gene calls are TRBV6-1 and TRBJ2-1; a weak D match, TRBD2 (7 bases). V was trimmed by 7 bases and J by 13 bases, leaving 29 bases between them. CDR1 and CDR2 from the germline V gene are MNHNS and SASEGT. CDR3 size: 16 residues. The CDR3 reads CASTLRGGTGSNVQFL. The CDR3 DNA is TGTGCCAGCACCCTAAGGGGGGGCACCGGGTCCAATGTCCAGTTCTTA.

This clonotype was counted once. This sequence joins TRBV4-2 and TRBJ2-1, with 7 bases fitting TRBD2. V dropped 0 bases and J dropped 15; count of bases not matched to a gene: 17. The CDR3 has 16 amino acids. Germline loops: CDR1 LGHNA, CDR2 YNFKEQ. The chain's CDR3 is CASSQDPGLAVGEWFF. The CDR3 DNA sequence: TGTGCCAGCAGCCAAGATCCCGGGCTAGCGGTTGGAGAGTGGTTCTTC.

With respect to this clonotype: Possible read error: a much larger clone is one base away. This sequence joins TRBV5-1 and TRBJ1-6, with D hard to call. This CDR3 is built from 14 residues. Germline assignment: CDR1 SGHRS and CDR2 YFSETQ. CDR3 region: CASSSDGRGSRLHF. CDR3 sequence (DNA): TGCGCCAGCAGCTCGGACGGGCGAGGCTCACGCCTCCACTTT.

About this clonotype: A single base separates this from a much larger clone, so it may be a read error. The chain combines TRBV28 with TRBJ2-1; 9 bases are a match to TRBD1. In germline, CDR1 is MDHEN, CDR2 SYDVKM. The CDR3 is made up of 14 amino acids. V lost 6 bases to trimming and J lost 7 bases; unmatched junction nucleotides: 7. The CDR3 DNA follows: TGTGCCAGCAGACTCGGACAGGGGAGGAATGAGCAGTTCTTC. Encoded protein: CASRLGQGRNEQFF.

As regards this clonotype: Lacking the conserved final phenylalanine or tryptophan, this CDR3 likely reflects a read error. The rearrangement uses TRBV29-1 and TRBJ2-2, with TRBD2 matching over 10 bases. This CDR3 comprises 14 residues. Germline assignment: CDR1 SQVTM and CDR2 ANQGSEA. For the CDR3, the DNA is TGCAGCGCTTACGTAGCGGGGGGCACCGGGGTGCTGTTTTTG. Its translation is CSAYVAGGTGVLFL.

This clonotype was picked up a small number of times. The DNA of the CDR3 is TGTGCTAGTGGTTCGGGCGGAGCTATCTACGAGCAGTACTTC. Translated: CASGSGGAIYEQYF. The chain links TRBV12-5 to TRBJ2-7; D is undetermined. The V gene lost 4 bases and the J gene lost 3 bases, with 13 bases spanning the gap. CDR1 and CDR2 from the germline V gene are LGHNT and FRNRAP. This CDR3 spans 14 amino acids.

A word on this clonotype: A junction boundary mismatches the germline segment, possibly from a read error. V and J are TRBV5-6 and TRBJ2-1, with D perhaps TRBD1 or TRBD2 (5 bases each). Germline V gene sequence: CDR1 SGHDT, CDR2 YYEEEE. The CDR3 consists of 16 residues. CDR3 coding DNA: TGTGCCAGTAGCTATGTTGGGGGAAGTGGGTACAATGAGCAGTTCTTC. Protein product: CASSYVGGSGYNEQFF. Full variable domain (rest looked up from reference TRBV5-6 and TRBJ2-1): DAGVTQSPTHLIKTRGQQVTLRCSPKSGHDTVSWYQQALGQGPQFIFQYYEEEERQRGNFPDRFSGHQFPNYSSELNVNALLLGDSALYLCASSYVGGSGYNEQFFGPGTRLTVL.

V gene TRBV4-3 combines with J gene TRBJ2-4; the D is unclear. The V gene's germline CDR1 is LGHNA and CDR2 YSLEER. The ends were cut back, 11 bases at V and 3 bases at J, with 20 bases in the middle. CDR3 length: 15 residues. CDR3 loop: CAVSPKTGFKNIQYF. CDR3 DNA sequence: TGCGCCGTGAGCCCAAAGACGGGTTTCAAAAACATTCAGTACTTC.

This clonotype has a single count. The chain couples TRBV6-6 to TRBJ1-2, with 8 bases lining up with TRBD1. Germline V lookup: CDR1 MNHNY, CDR2 SVGAGI (reference sequence). After removal of 5 bases from V and 3 bases from J, the junction contained 5 bases not matched to a gene. This CDR3 is built from 14 residues. As DNA, the CDR3 is TGTGCCAGCAGTACTCCGGGACAGGACTATGGCTACACCTTC. Its protein is CASSTPGQDYGYTF.

The CDR3 DNA is TGTGCCAACAGCCCTAATGGGAAGGATGAGCAGTTCTTC. Translating it yields CANSPNGKDEQFF. This chain joins TRBV6-2 or TRBV6-3 and TRBJ2-1; D call uncertain. Germline-derived CDR1 and CDR2 are MNHEY and SVGEGT. The CDR3 totals 13 residues. V gave up 10 bases and J gave up 8 bases, with 18 bases separating them.

This clonotype occurred a few times. One end of the junction varies from germline; a read error may be responsible. The CDR3 reads CSHGPLKSYEQYF. DNA for the CDR3: TGCAGCCACGGTCCACTAAAGTCCTACGAGCAGTATTTC. The chain couples TRBV29-1 to TRBJ2-7; D is ambiguous. CDR3 size: 13 residues. The germline V gene has CDR1 SQVTM and CDR2 ANQGSEA.

Turning to this clonotype: The junction differs from germline at one of its ends, possibly a read error. The rearrangement joins TRBV6-1 to TRBJ2-7; 7 bases fit TRBD2. Germline CDR1 and CDR2: MNHNS and SASEGT. The CDR3 extends over 14 amino acids. The CDR3 is CASSTTSSSFEQYF. CDR3 DNA: TGTGCTAGCAGTACGACTAGCAGCTCCTTCGAGCAGTACTTC.

On this clonotype itself: The final CDR3 position lacks the conserved phenylalanine or tryptophan, pointing to a likely read error. The V call is TRBV4-1, the J call TRBJ2-1, with D unclear. The CDR3 sequence is 12 residues long. V was trimmed by 1 base and J by 7 bases, leaving 5 bases between them. From germline, CDR1 is MGHRA and CDR2 YSYEKL. The CDR3 loop reads CASSQVDNEQFL. The CDR3 DNA follows: TGCGCCAGCAGCCAAGTGGATAATGAGCAGTTCCTC.